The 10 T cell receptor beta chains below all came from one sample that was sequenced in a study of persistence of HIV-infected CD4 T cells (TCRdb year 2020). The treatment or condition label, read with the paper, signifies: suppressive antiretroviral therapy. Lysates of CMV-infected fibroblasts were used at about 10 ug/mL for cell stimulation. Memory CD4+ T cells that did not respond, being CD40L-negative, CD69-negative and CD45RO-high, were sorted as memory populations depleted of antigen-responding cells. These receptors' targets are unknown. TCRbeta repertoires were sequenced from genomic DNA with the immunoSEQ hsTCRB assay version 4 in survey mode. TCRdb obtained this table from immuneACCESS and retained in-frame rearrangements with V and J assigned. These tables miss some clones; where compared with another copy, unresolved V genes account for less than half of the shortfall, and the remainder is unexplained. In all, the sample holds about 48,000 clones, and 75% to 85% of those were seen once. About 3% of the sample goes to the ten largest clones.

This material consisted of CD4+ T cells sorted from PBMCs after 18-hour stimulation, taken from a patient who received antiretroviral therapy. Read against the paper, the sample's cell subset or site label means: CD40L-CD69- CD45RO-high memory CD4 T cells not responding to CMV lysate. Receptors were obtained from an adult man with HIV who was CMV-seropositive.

The chain's CDR3 is CASSYSENTEAFF. CDR3 bases: TGTGCCAGCAGTTACTCGGAGAACACTGAAGCTTTCTTT. The chain uses TRBV6-5 and TRBJ1-1; the D is unclear. Germline CDR1 is MNHEY and CDR2 is SVGAGI. This CDR3 contains 13 residues. V was trimmed by 0 bases and J by 1 base, leaving 3 bases between them.

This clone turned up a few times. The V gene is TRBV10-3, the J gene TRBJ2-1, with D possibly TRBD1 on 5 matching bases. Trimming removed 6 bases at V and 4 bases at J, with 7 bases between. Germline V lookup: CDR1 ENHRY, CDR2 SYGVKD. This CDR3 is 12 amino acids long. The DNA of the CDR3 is TGTGCCATCAGAGCAGGGTACAATGAGCAGTTCTTC. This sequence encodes CAIRAGYNEQFF.

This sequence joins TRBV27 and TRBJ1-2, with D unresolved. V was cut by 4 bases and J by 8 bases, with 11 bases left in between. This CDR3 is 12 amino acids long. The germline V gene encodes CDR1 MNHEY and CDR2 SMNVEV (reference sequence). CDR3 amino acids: CASSSPLRGYTF. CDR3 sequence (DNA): TGTGCCAGCAGTTCCCCTTTAAGAGGCTACACCTTC.

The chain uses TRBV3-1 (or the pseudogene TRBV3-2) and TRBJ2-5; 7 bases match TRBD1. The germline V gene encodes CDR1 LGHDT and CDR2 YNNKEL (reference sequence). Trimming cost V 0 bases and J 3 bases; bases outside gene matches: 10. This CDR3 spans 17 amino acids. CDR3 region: CASSQDYRQGREETQYF. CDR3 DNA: TGTGCCAGCAGCCAAGACTATAGACAGGGTCGGGAAGAGACCCAGTACTTC.

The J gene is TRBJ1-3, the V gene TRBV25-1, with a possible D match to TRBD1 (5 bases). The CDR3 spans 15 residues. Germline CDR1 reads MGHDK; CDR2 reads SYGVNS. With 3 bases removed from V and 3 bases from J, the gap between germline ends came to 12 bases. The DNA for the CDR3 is TGTGCCAGCAGTGATCAACAGGCGGGTGGAAACACCATATATTTT. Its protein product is CASSDQQAGGNTIYF.

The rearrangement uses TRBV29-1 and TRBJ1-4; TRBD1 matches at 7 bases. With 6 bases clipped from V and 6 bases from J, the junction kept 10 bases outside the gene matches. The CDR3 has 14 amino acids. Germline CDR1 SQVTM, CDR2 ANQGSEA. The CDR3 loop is CSVRAGQLDEKLFF. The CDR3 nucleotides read TGCAGCGTCCGAGCGGGACAGTTAGATGAAAAACTGTTTTTT.

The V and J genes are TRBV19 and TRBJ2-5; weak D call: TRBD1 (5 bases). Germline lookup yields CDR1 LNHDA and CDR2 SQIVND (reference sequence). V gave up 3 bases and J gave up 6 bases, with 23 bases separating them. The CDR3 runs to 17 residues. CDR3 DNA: TGTGCCAGTAGTATGGGTAGGACAAATAGTTTGGGGCAGACCCAGTACTTC. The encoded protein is CASSMGRTNSLGQTQYF.

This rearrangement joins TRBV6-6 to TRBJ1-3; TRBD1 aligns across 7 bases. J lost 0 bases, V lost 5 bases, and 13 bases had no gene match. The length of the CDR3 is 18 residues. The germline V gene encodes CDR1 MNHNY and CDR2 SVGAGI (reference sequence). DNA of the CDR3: TGTGCCAGCAGTCGTCAGCGGGGACAGCGAGGCTCTGGAAACACCATATATTTT. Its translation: CASSRQRGQRGSGNTIYF.

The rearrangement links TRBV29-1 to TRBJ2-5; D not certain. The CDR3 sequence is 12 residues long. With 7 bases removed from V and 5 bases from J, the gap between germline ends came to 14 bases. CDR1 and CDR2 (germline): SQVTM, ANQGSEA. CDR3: CSARNPFETQYF. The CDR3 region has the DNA TGCAGCGCTCGGAACCCCTTTGAGACCCAGTACTTC.

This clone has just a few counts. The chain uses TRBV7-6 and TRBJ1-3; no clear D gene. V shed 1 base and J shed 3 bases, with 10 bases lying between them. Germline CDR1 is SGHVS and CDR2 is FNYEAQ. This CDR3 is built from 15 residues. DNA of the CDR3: TGTGCCAGCAGCTTAGGTCCGACAATTGGAAACACCATATATTTT. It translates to CASSLGPTIGNTIYF.